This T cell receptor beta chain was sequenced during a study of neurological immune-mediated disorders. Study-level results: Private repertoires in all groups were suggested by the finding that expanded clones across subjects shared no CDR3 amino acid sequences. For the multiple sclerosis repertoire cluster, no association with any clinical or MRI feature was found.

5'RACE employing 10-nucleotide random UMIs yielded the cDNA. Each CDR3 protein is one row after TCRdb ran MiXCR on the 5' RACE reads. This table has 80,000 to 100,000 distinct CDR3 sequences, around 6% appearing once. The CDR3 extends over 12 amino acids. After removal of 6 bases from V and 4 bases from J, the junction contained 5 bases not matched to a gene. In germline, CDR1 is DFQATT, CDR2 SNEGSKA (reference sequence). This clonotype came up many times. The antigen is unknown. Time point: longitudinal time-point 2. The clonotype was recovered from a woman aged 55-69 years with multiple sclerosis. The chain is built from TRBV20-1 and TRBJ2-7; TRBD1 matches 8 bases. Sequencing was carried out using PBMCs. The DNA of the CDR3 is TGCAGTGCCGCAGGGGGCGCATACGAGCAGTACTTC. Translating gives CSAAGGAYEQYF.